Listed below are T cell receptor beta chains from one sample, sequenced in a study of blood T cell repertoires in COVID-19. Using immunoSEQ multiplex PCR, the repertoire was profiled, and TCRdb retains in-frame clones only, with some absent. This sample has about 140,000 clones; over 80% occur once, and the top ten carry roughly 12%. Sequencing used PBMCs or T cells enriched from blood (not recorded which). These receptors all come from a man in his fifties or sixties who had recovered from COVID-19. Each CDR3 is given with its conserved first and last residue. A D gene is named only where the DNA matches it firmly. Clone size is stated in some rows and not others, as once, few, many or a class when expanded.

clone size: .
D gene: .
V gene: TRBV5-4
J gene: TRBJ2-3
CDR3 protein: CASSLGGLITDTQYF
CDR3 DNA: TGTGCCAGCAGCTTAGGGGGACTAATCACAGATACGCAGTATTTT

clone size: .
D gene: TRBD1
V gene: TRBV9
J gene: TRBJ1-2
CDR3 protein: CASSVGGQGDYYGYTF
CDR3 DNA: TGTGCCAGCAGCGTAGGGGGACAGGGGGACTACTATGGCTACACCTTC

clone size: .
D gene: TRBD1
V gene: TRBV7-3
J gene: TRBJ2-7
CDR3 protein: CASSLTTGGGYEQYF
CDR3 DNA: TGTGCCAGCAGCTTAACGACAGGGGGGGGGTACGAGCAGTACTTC

clone size: .
D gene: .
V gene: TRBV7-6
J gene: TRBJ2-7
CDR3 protein: CASLPAPTFPPTSYEQYF
CDR3 DNA: TGTGCCAGCCTCCCTGCCCCGACATTTCCCCCCACATCCTACGAGCAGTACTTC

clone size: .
D gene: .
V gene: TRBV14
J gene: TRBJ1-1
CDR3 protein: CASSPNLNTEAFF
CDR3 DNA: TGTGCCAGCAGTCCTAACCTGAACACTGAAGCTTTCTTT

clone size: once
D gene: TRBD2
V gene: TRBV28
J gene: TRBJ2-1
CDR3 protein: CASSLGPFYADHRTSGSSYNEQFF
CDR3 DNA: TGTGCCAGCAGTTTGGGCCCGTTCTATGCCGACCATAGGACTAGCGGGAGCTCCTACAATGAGCAGTTCTTC

clone size: .
D gene: TRBD1
V gene: TRBV2
J gene: TRBJ2-7
CDR3 protein: CASSTQGYEQYF
CDR3 DNA: TGTGCCAGCAGCACACAGGGGTACGAGCAGTACTTC

clone size: .
D gene: TRBD1
V gene: TRBV5-4
J gene: TRBJ2-5
CDR3 protein: CASSLQGAGETQYF
CDR3 DNA: TGTGCCAGCAGCTTGCAGGGGGCGGGAGAGACCCAGTACTTC

clone size: .
D gene: TRBD1
V gene: TRBV5-1
J gene: TRBJ1-1
CDR3 protein: CASSGTGLHTEAFF
CDR3 DNA: TGCGCCAGCAGCGGGACAGGTCTACACACTGAAGCTTTCTTT

clone size: .
D gene: .
V gene: TRBV13
J gene: TRBJ2-3
CDR3 protein: CASSPSGHRTDTQYF
CDR3 DNA: TGTGCCAGCAGCCCTTCGGGACACCGCACAGATACGCAGTATTTT

clone size: .
D gene: .
V gene: TRBV3-1/TRBV3-2
J gene: TRBJ1-1
CDR3 protein: CASRSRDIPSEAFF
CDR3 DNA: TGTGCCAGCCGTAGTAGGGACATCCCTTCTGAAGCTTTCTTT

clone size: .
D gene: TRBD2
V gene: TRBV7-9
J gene: TRBJ2-1
CDR3 protein: CASSSYRTSANNEQFF
CDR3 DNA: TGTGCCAGCAGCTCATATAGGACTAGCGCGAACAATGAGCAGTTCTTC

clone size: .
D gene: TRBD1
V gene: TRBV5-6
J gene: TRBJ1-4
CDR3 protein: CASSPVPGGAGELFF
CDR3 DNA: TGTGCCAGCAGCCCAGTTCCAGGGGGCGCCGGGGAACTGTTTTTT

clone size: .
D gene: TRBD1
V gene: TRBV10-3
J gene: TRBJ2-5
CDR3 protein: CAISGQGARETQYF
CDR3 DNA: TGTGCCATCAGTGGTCAGGGGGCGCGGGAGACCCAGTACTTC

clone size: .
D gene: TRBD1
V gene: TRBV6-6
J gene: TRBJ1-5
CDR3 protein: CASTGDRGSFQPQHF
CDR3 DNA: TGTGCCAGCACCGGGGACAGGGGCTCGTTCCAGCCCCAGCATTTT

clone size: .
D gene: TRBD1
V gene: TRBV11-2
J gene: TRBJ2-1
CDR3 protein: CASSLGGTGQYREFF
CDR3 DNA: TGTGCCAGCAGCTTAGGAGGGACAGGTCAATATCGGGAGTTCTTC

clone size: .
D gene: .
V gene: TRBV5-6
J gene: TRBJ2-3
CDR3 protein: CASSLASSSDTQYF
CDR3 DNA: TGTGCCAGCAGCTTGGCAAGTAGCTCAGATACGCAGTATTTT

clone size: .
D gene: .
V gene: TRBV27
J gene: TRBJ1-2
CDR3 protein: CASSLAGRERDGYTF
CDR3 DNA: TGTGCCAGCAGTTTAGCCGGACGGGAAAGGGATGGCTACACCTTC

clone size: .
D gene: TRBD1
V gene: TRBV7-9
J gene: TRBJ2-1
CDR3 protein: CAADGGQGLYNEQFF
CDR3 DNA: TGTGCCGCTGACGGGGGACAGGGACTCTACAATGAGCAGTTCTTC

clone size: .
D gene: .
V gene: TRBV5-4
J gene: TRBJ1-1
CDR3 protein: CASSLVAANTEAFF
CDR3 DNA: TGTGCCAGCAGCTTGGTTGCGGCGAACACTGAAGCTTTCTTT

clone size: .
D gene: .
V gene: TRBV10-1
J gene: TRBJ2-7
CDR3 protein: CASSATRDLSYEQYF
CDR3 DNA: TGCGCCAGCAGCGCGACTAGGGACCTCTCCTACGAGCAGTACTTC

clone size: .
D gene: .
V gene: TRBV11-2
J gene: TRBJ2-5
CDR3 protein: CASSLDRWAREETQYF
CDR3 DNA: TGTGCCAGCAGCTTAGATCGCTGGGCCAGAGAAGAGACCCAGTACTTC

clone size: .
D gene: .
V gene: TRBV7-9
J gene: TRBJ1-2
CDR3 protein: CASSGWTRQEKGYTF
CDR3 DNA: TGTGCCAGCAGCGGATGGACACGGCAAGAGAAGGGCTACACCTTC

clone size: .
D gene: .
V gene: TRBV3-1/TRBV3-2
J gene: TRBJ2-7
CDR3 protein: CASSKVRGYEQYF
CDR3 DNA: TGTGCCAGCAGTAAAGTCAGGGGCTACGAGCAGTACTTC

clone size: .
D gene: TRBD1
V gene: TRBV6-5
J gene: TRBJ1-2
CDR3 protein: CASSYRGLSGYTF
CDR3 DNA: TGTGCCAGCAGTTACAGGGGGCTCTCTGGCTACACCTTC

clone size: .
D gene: TRBD1
V gene: TRBV19
J gene: TRBJ1-1
CDR3 protein: CASGTANTEAFF
CDR3 DNA: TGTGCCAGTGGGACAGCGAACACTGAAGCTTTCTTT

clone size: .
D gene: TRBD1
V gene: TRBV18
J gene: TRBJ1-4
CDR3 protein: CASSQLGQGAKEKLFF
CDR3 DNA: TGTGCCAGCTCACAATTGGGACAGGGGGCGAAAGAAAAACTGTTTTTT

clone size: once
D gene: .
V gene: TRBV5-5
J gene: TRBJ2-5
CDR3 protein: CASSPGLERETQYF
CDR3 DNA: TGTGCCAGCAGCCCAGGACTTGAGAGGGAGACCCAGTACTTC

clone size: .
D gene: .
V gene: TRBV13
J gene: TRBJ2-5
CDR3 protein: CASTPFGVSQETQYF
CDR3 DNA: TGTGCCAGCACCCCCTTCGGGGTTTCACAAGAGACCCAGTACTTC

clone size: .
D gene: .
V gene: TRBV6-5
J gene: TRBJ1-1
CDR3 protein: CASSRPGSEAFF
CDR3 DNA: TGTGCCAGCAGCAGACCGGGATCCGAAGCTTTCTTT

clone size: once
D gene: .
V gene: TRBV11-3
J gene: TRBJ2-2
CDR3 protein: CASRGVAGELFF
CDR3 DNA: TGTGCCAGCAGGGGAGTTGCCGGGGAGCTGTTTTTT

clone size: few
D gene: .
V gene: TRBV18
J gene: TRBJ1-4
CDR3 protein: CASSPPPAGEKLFF
CDR3 DNA: TGTGCCAGCTCACCCCCCCCCGCCGGGGAAAAACTGTTTTTT

clone size: .
D gene: .
V gene: TRBV11-2
J gene: TRBJ1-1
CDR3 protein: CASSLDGTHRGAFF
CDR3 DNA: TGTGCCAGCAGCTTAGACGGGACTCACCGTGGAGCTTTCTTT

clone size: .
D gene: .
V gene: TRBV19
J gene: TRBJ2-7
CDR3 protein: CASSIGGTLSYEQYF
CDR3 DNA: TGTGCCAGTAGTATTGGGGGGACCCTCTCCTACGAGCAGTACTTC

clone size: .
D gene: .
V gene: TRBV6-1
J gene: TRBJ2-2
CDR3 protein: CASSELTGVGAGELFF
CDR3 DNA: TGTGCCAGCAGTGAGTTGACGGGCGTCGGGGCCGGGGAGCTGTTTTTT

clone size: few
D gene: .
V gene: TRBV12-3/TRBV12-4
J gene: TRBJ1-3
CDR3 protein: CASSASTRNTIYF
CDR3 DNA: TGTGCCAGCAGTGCCTCGACAAGAAACACCATATATTTT

clone size: .
D gene: TRBD2
V gene: TRBV5-1
J gene: TRBJ2-7
CDR3 protein: CASSTDGSGELEQYF
CDR3 DNA: TGCGCCAGCAGCACGGATGGTAGCGGGGAGCTCGAGCAGTACTTC

clone size: .
D gene: TRBD1
V gene: TRBV6-1
J gene: TRBJ2-3
CDR3 protein: CASSDRTGADTQYF
CDR3 DNA: TGTGCCAGCAGTGACAGGACAGGGGCCGATACGCAGTATTTT

clone size: .
D gene: TRBD1
V gene: TRBV9
J gene: TRBJ1-1
CDR3 protein: CASSVTGGWGTEAFF
CDR3 DNA: TGTGCCAGCAGCGTTACAGGGGGCTGGGGCACTGAAGCTTTCTTT

clone size: .
D gene: TRBD1
V gene: TRBV6-5
J gene: TRBJ2-1
CDR3 protein: CASRKDRGFYNEQFF
CDR3 DNA: TGTGCCAGCAGGAAAGACAGGGGGTTCTACAATGAGCAGTTCTTC

clone size: .
D gene: TRBD1
V gene: TRBV7-3
J gene: TRBJ2-2
CDR3 protein: CASSLGQGRTGELFF
CDR3 DNA: TGTGCCAGCAGCTTGGGACAGGGGCGGACCGGGGAGCTGTTTTTT

clone size: .
D gene: .
V gene: TRBV6-1
J gene: TRBJ1-6
CDR3 protein: CASSELMDSPLHF
CDR3 DNA: TGTGCCAGCAGTGAACTAATGGATTCACCCCTCCACTTT

clone size: .
D gene: .
V gene: TRBV19
J gene: TRBJ2-1
CDR3 protein: CASSNRGGVDEQFF
CDR3 DNA: TGTGCCAGTAGTAATCGAGGGGGGGTTGATGAGCAGTTCTTC

clone size: .
D gene: TRBD1
V gene: TRBV5-1
J gene: TRBJ1-1
CDR3 protein: CASSSTGQLNTEAFF
CDR3 DNA: TGCGCCAGCAGCTCGACGGGACAGTTGAACACTGAAGCTTTCTTT

clone size: few
D gene: TRBD1
V gene: TRBV13
J gene: TRBJ2-7
CDR3 protein: CASSPGQGAYEQYF
CDR3 DNA: TGTGCCAGCAGTCCGGGACAGGGTGCCTACGAGCAGTACTTC

clone size: few
D gene: .
V gene: TRBV10-3
J gene: TRBJ2-5
CDR3 protein: CAIRQQEGETQYF
CDR3 DNA: TGTGCCATCAGGCAACAGGAAGGGGAGACCCAGTACTTC

clone size: many
D gene: .
V gene: TRBV6-4
J gene: TRBJ2-1
CDR3 protein: CASSDRGQSDEQFF
CDR3 DNA: TGTGCCAGCAGTGACAGGGGCCAATCGGATGAGCAGTTCTTC

clone size: .
D gene: .
V gene: TRBV10-3
J gene: TRBJ2-1
CDR3 protein: CAISESRGAGLNEQFF
CDR3 DNA: TGTGCCATCAGTGAGTCAAGGGGCGCGGGGCTGAATGAGCAGTTCTTC

clone size: few
D gene: TRBD1
V gene: TRBV27
J gene: TRBJ2-2
CDR3 protein: CASSPDRVGNTGELFF
CDR3 DNA: TGTGCCAGCAGTCCGGACAGGGTCGGGAACACCGGGGAGCTGTTTTTT

clone size: few
D gene: .
V gene: TRBV7-7
J gene: TRBJ1-3
CDR3 protein: CASSLALGADTIYF
CDR3 DNA: TGTGCTAGCAGCTTAGCGCTGGGGGCGGACACCATATATTTT

clone size: once
D gene: TRBD1
V gene: TRBV7-9
J gene: TRBJ2-1
CDR3 protein: CASSQGQGAYNEQFF
CDR3 DNA: TGTGCCAGCAGTCAGGGACAGGGGGCCTACAATGAGCAGTTCTTC

clone size: .
D gene: .
V gene: TRBV27
J gene: TRBJ2-7
CDR3 protein: CASSLSRVSYEQYF
CDR3 DNA: TGTGCCAGCAGTTTAAGCAGGGTATCATACGAGCAGTACTTC

clone size: .
D gene: .
V gene: TRBV2
J gene: TRBJ2-7
CDR3 protein: CASSEAGAGYEQYF
CDR3 DNA: TGTGCCAGCAGTGAAGCAGGGGCAGGCTACGAGCAGTACTTC

clone size: .
D gene: .
V gene: TRBV6-4
J gene: TRBJ1-2
CDR3 protein: CASSDSRAGYTF
CDR3 DNA: TGTGCCAGCAGTGACTCGCGCGCGGGCTACACCTTC

clone size: .
D gene: .
V gene: TRBV6-5
J gene: TRBJ1-2
CDR3 protein: CASSPHRGTNYGYTF
CDR3 DNA: TGTGCCAGCAGTCCCCATCGGGGTACTAACTATGGCTACACCTTC